This T cell receptor (beta chain) was found in a study of blood T cell repertoires in COVID-19. Study in general: The study drew acute and convalescent COVID-19 samples from the United States, Italy and Spain. Sample material is recorded as cDNA or gDNA derived from T cells, B-cell-depleted T cells, or PBMCs.

Trimming took off 1 base at V and 9 bases at J, with 7 bases between the two ends. The CDR3 contains 13 residues. Authors' data handling: Estimation of nucleated cell counts relied on the amplification of reference gene primers. Data came from immunoSEQ multiplex PCR; TCRdb stores just in-frame clones and leaves some out. V, J and clone size are those of that table, while D and trimming were read from the DNA. The table lists 130,000 or so clones, roughly 80% of them singletons, with 1.4% to 1.5% in the top ten. The chain carries TRBV12-3 or TRBV12-4 and TRBJ1-6, with unresolved D. The specimen was peripheral blood. This receptor was obtained from a man between 60 and 75 years old with acute or convalescent COVID-19. The CDR3 is CASSLGGGSPLHF. The CDR3 nucleotides read TGTGCCAGCAGTTTAGGGGGAGGTTCACCCCTCCACTTT.